This TCR beta chain is from a study of CD8 T cells in ankylosing spondylitis. In the case of this clonotype: Its antigen is still unknown.

This CDR3 has 18 residues. Notes on the study in general: Some motif variants had been reported before (in reactive arthritis synovial fluid and blood).

Scientists made TCR beta libraries using quantitative 5'-RACE with molecular barcodes. MiXCR was run by TCRdb on the 5' RACE reads, yielding one entry per CDR3 protein. The sample carries more than 300,000 distinct CDR3 sequences, around a tenth recorded once. This TCR was recovered from a female donor with ankylosing spondylitis or in good health (not recorded which). The sample consisted of blood, either unsorted or a sorted T cell fraction (not recorded which). This chain joins TRBV6-7 and TRBJ2-1, with 7 bases fitting TRBD2. TRBV6-7 carries the ORF label, with uncertain function. The CDR3 sequence: CTISSRGSGGGSYNEQFF. The CDR3 coding sequence is TGTACCATCAGTTCCCGGGGGTCTGGCGGGGGCTCCTACAATGAGCAGTTCTTC.